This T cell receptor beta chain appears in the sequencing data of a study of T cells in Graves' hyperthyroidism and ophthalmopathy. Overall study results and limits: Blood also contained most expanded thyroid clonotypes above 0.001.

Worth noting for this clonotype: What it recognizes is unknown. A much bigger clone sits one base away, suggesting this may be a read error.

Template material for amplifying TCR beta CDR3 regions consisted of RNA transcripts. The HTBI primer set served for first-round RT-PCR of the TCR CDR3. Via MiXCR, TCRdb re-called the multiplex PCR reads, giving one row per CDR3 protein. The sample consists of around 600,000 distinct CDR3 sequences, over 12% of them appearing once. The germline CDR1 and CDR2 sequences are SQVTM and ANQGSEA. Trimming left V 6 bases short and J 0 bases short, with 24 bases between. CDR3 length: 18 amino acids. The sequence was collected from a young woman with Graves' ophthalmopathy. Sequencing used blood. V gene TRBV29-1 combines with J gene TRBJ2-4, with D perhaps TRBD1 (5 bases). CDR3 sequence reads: CSVGPADPRGLAKNIQYF. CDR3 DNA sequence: TGCAGCGTGGGGCCGGCGGACCCCCGTGGGCTAGCCAAAAACATTCAGTACTTC.